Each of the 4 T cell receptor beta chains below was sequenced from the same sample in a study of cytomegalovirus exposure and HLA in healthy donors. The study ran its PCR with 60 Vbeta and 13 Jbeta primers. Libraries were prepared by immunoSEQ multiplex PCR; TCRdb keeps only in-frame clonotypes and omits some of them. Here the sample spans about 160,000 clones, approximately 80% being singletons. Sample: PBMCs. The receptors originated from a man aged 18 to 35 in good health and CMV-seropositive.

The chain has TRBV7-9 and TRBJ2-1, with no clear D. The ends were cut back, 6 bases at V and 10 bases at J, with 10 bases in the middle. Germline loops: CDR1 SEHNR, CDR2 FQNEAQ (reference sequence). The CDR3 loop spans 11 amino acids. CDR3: CASSNDWEQFF. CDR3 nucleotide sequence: TGTGCCAGCAGTAACGACTGGGAGCAGTTCTTC.

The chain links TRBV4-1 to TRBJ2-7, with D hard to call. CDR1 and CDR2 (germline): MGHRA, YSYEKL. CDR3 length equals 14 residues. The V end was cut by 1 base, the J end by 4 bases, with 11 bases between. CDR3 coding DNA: TGCGCCAGCAGCCAAGGAAACAGTCTTTACGAGCAGTACTTC. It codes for CASSQGNSLYEQYF.

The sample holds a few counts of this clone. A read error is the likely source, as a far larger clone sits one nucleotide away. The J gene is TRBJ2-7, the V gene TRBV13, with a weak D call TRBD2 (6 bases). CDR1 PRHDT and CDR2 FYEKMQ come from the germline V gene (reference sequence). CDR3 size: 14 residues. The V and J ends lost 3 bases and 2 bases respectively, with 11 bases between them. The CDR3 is CASSLAEGPYEQYF. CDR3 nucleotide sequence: TGTGCCAGCAGCTTGGCGGAGGGACCCTACGAGCAGTACTTC.

The CDR3 bases are TGTGCCAGCAGCCCCCGGGATAGCAATCAGCCCCAGCATTTT. Residues: CASSPRDSNQPQHF. The rearrangement joins TRBV4-2 to TRBJ1-5; D is undetermined. V lost 4 bases to trimming and J lost 0 bases, with 7 bases between them. The CDR3 is made up of 14 amino acids. Per germline, CDR1 LGHNA and CDR2 YNFKEQ.